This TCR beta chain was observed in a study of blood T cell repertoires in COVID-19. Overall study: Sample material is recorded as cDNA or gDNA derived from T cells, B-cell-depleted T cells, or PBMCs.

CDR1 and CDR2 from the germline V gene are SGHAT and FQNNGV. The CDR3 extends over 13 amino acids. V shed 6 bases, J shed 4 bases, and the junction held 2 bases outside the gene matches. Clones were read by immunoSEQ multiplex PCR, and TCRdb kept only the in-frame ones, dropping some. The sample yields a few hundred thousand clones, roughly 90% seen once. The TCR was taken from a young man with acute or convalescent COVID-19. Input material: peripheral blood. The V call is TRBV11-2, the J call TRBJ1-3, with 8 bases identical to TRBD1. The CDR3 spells CASSPGGGNTIYF. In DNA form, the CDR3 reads TGTGCCAGCAGTCCAGGGGGCGGAAACACCATATATTTT.